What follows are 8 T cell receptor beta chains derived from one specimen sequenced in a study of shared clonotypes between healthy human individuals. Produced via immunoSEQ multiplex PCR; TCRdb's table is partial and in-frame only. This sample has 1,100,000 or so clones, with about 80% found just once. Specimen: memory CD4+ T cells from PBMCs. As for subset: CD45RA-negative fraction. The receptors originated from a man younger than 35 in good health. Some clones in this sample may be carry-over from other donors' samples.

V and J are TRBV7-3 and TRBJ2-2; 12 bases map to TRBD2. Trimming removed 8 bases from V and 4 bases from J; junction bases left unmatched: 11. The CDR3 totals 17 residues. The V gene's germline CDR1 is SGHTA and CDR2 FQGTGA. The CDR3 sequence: CASGFPTSGRSTGELFF. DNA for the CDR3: TGTGCCAGCGGATTCCCCACTAGCGGGAGGAGCACCGGGGAGCTGTTTTTT. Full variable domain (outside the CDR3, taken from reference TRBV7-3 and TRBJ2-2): GAGVSQTPSNKVTEKGKYVELRCDPISGHTALYWYRQSLGQGPEFLIYFQGTGAADDSGLPNDRFFAVRPEGSVSTLKIQRTERGDSAVYLCASGFPTSGRSTGELFFGEGSRLTVL.

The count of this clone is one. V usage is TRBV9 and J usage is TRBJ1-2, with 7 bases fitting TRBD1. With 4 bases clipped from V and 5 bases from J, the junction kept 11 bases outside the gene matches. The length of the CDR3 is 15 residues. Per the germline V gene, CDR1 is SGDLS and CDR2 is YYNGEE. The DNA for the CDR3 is TGTGCCAGCAGCCTATCGACAGGGCCCTTTTATGGCTACACCTTC. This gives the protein CASSLSTGPFYGYTF.

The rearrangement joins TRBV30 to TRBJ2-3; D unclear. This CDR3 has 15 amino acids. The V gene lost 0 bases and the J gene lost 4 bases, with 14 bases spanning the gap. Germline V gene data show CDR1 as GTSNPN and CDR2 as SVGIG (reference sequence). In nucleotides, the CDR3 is TGTGCCTGGAGTGTGATGGCCCTAGGCGCAGATACGCAGTATTTT. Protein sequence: CAWSVMALGADTQYF. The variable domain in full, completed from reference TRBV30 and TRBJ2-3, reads SQTIHQWPATLVQPVGSPLSLECTVEGTSNPNLYWYRQAAGRGLQLLFYSVGIGQISSEVPQNLSASRPQDRQFILSSKKLLLSDSGFYLCAWSVMALGADTQYFGPGTRLTVL.

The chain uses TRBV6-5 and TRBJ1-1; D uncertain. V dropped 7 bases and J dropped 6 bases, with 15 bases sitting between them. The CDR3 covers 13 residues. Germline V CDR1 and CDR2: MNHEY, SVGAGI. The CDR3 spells CASIGGQDPEAFF. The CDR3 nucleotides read TGTGCCAGCATCGGAGGCCAGGACCCTGAAGCTTTCTTT.

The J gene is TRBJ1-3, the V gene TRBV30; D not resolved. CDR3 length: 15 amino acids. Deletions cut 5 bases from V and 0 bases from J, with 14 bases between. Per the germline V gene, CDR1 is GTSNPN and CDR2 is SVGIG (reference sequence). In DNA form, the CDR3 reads TGTGCCTGGGACCTCGGGCAGATCTCTGGAAACACCATATATTTT. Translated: CAWDLGQISGNTIYF.

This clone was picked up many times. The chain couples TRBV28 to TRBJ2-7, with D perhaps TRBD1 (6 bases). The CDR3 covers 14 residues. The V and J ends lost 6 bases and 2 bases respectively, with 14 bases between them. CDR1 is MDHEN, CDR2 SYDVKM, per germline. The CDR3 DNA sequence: TGTGCCAGCAGCAGCTTTGCAGGGGCCTACGAGCAGTACTTC. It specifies CASSSFAGAYEQYF.

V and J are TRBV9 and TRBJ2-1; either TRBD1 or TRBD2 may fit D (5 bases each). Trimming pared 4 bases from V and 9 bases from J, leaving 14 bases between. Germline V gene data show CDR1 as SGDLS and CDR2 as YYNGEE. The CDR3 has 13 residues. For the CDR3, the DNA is TGTGCCAGCAGCCCCCCAACCGGGACTGAGCAGTTCTTC. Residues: CASSPPTGTEQFF.

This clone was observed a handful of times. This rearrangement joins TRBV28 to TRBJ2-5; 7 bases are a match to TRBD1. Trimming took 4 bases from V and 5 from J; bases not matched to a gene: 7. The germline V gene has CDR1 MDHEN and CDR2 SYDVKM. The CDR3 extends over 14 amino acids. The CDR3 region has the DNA TGTGCCAGCAGTTCAACGACAGGGCCGGAGACCCAGTACTTC. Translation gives CASSSTTGPETQYF.